This T cell receptor (beta chain) was sequenced during a study of T cells in Graves' hyperthyroidism and ophthalmopathy. TCR beta CDR3 region amplification was performed from RNA transcripts. A first-round RT-PCR of the TCR CDR3 used the HTBI primer set. TCRdb independently ran MiXCR on the multiplex PCR reads; one entry per CDR3 protein. The sample lists roughly 300,000 distinct CDR3 sequences; around 14% were seen once. This clonotype was seen only a few times. Its antigen is undetermined. One end of the junction does not line up with germline, which may come from a read error. Broader study findings: A 13 V-J model separated ophthalmopathy from stable hyperthyroidism. Most thyroid clonotypes with frequency above 0.001 were detected in blood.

If no ophthalmopathy progression occurred within 18 months, Graves' hyperthyroidism was stable. The CDR3 covers 15 residues. Germline CDR1 is SGDLS and CDR2 is YYNGEE. The specimen was blood. The chain joins TRBV9 to TRBJ2-5; 9 nucleotides agree with TRBD2. The receptor was isolated from a woman in her twenties or thirties with Graves' hyperthyroidism. CDR3 sequence reads: CTSSVAGLAQETQYF. The CDR3 bases are TGTACCAGCAGCGTAGCCGGACTAGCGCAAGAGACCCAGTACTTC. Full variable domain (missing parts from reference TRBV9 and TRBJ2-5): DSGVTQTPKHLITATGQRVTLRCSPRSGDLSVYWYQQSLDQGLQFLIQYYNGEERAKGNILERFSAQQFPDLHSELNLSSLELGDSALYFCTSSVAGLAQETQYFGPGTRLLVL.